The 7 T cell receptor beta chains given below trace back to one sample, sequenced in a study of T cells in Graves' hyperthyroidism and ophthalmopathy. RNA transcripts gave rise to amplified TCR beta CDR3 regions. First-round RT-PCR with HTBI primers amplified the TCR CDR3 region. Each CDR3 protein is one row after TCRdb ran MiXCR on the multiplex PCR reads. Of more than 350,000 distinct CDR3 sequences listed, about 15% are singletons. The sample consisted of blood. Source of these receptors: a woman in her 30s with Graves' ophthalmopathy.

This clonotype was seen ten or more times. The chain has TRBV5-1 and TRBJ1-1, with 7 nucleotides matching TRBD1. This CDR3 comprises 14 residues. The germline CDR1 and CDR2 sequences are SGHRS and YFSETQ. V lost 4 bases and J lost 1; bases outside the gene matches: 4. In DNA, the CDR3 is TGCGCCAGCAGCATAGGGACAGCGAACACTGAAGCTTTCTTT. The encoded protein is CASSIGTANTEAFF.

The table lists this clonotype with many counts. This rearrangement joins TRBV7-8 to TRBJ1-2, with D possibly TRBD1 on 6 matching bases. Trimming removed 5 bases at V and 5 bases at J, with 15 bases between. This CDR3 has 14 amino acids. Germline V lookup: CDR1 SGHVS, CDR2 FQNEAQ. DNA of the CDR3: TGTGCCAGCAGCCCCAACAGGGATCGTTATGGCTACACCTTC. Translated, it gives CASSPNRDRYGYTF.

This chain links TRBV6-1 with TRBJ2-5, with TRBD2 matching 13 bases. The CDR3 consists of 16 residues. The germline gives CDR1 MNHNS, CDR2 SASEGT. The J segment lost 3 bases and the V segment lost 6 bases, leaving 7 bases of the junction unmatched. CDR3: CASSVTSGGIKETQYF. DNA for the CDR3: TGTGCCAGCAGCGTGACTAGCGGGGGGATAAAAGAGACCCAGTACTTC.

This clonotype showed up just a few times. This chain joins TRBV6-5 and TRBJ2-7; tentative D call: TRBD2 (5 bases). Trimming took off 0 bases at V and 0 bases at J, with 9 bases between the two ends. Germline loops: CDR1 MNHEY, CDR2 SVGAGI. CDR3 length: 15 residues. CDR3 residues: CASSYSTGSSYEQYF. The CDR3 DNA sequence: TGTGCCAGCAGTTACTCTACTGGGAGCTCCTACGAGCAGTACTTC.

This clonotype was seen repeatedly, ten times or more. This sequence joins TRBV29-1 and TRBJ1-1; 7 bases map to TRBD1. V gave up 8 bases and J gave up 1 base; unmatched junction bases: 7. The CDR3 is 13 residues long. Germline V gives CDR1 SQVTM, CDR2 ANQGSEA. CDR3 DNA: TGCAGCTCCGAACAGGGGTCGAACACTGAAGCTTTCTTT. Amino acids: CSSEQGSNTEAFF.

This clonotype was seen many times. The chain employs TRBV20-1 and TRBJ2-3; D remains unclear. This CDR3 spans 13 amino acids. Trimming took 4 bases from V and 5 from J, leaving 13 bases between them. Germline V gives CDR1 DFQATT, CDR2 SNEGSKA (reference sequence). As DNA, the CDR3 is TGCAGTGCTACTGTCGGCAGAGGAGATACGCAGTATTTT. It translates to CSATVGRGDTQYF.

The V gene is TRBV19, the J gene TRBJ1-1; the D is unclear. Germline CDR1 reads LNHDA; CDR2 reads SQIVND (reference sequence). Trimming shortened V by 6 bases and J by 6 bases, and 11 bases separated the two germline ends. This CDR3 region has 12 residues. DNA of the CDR3: TGTGCCAGTAGAATGGGAGTCGCTGAAGCTTTCTTT. Translating gives CASRMGVAEAFF.